These T cell receptor beta chains were read from a single sample in a study of shared clonotypes between healthy human individuals. Method: immunoSEQ multiplex PCR; TCRdb's copy keeps in-frame clones and lacks some. The table lists about 1.1 million clones, about four fifths of them singletons, with roughly 0.61% in the top ten. Sequenced input: memory CD4+ T cells from PBMCs. The receptors stem from a man aged 18 to 30 in good health. Some clones in this sample may be carry-over from other donors' samples. The CDR3 runs from the conserved cysteine through the conserved F or W. D genes are given only for firm matches. Clone size is not always given. Where it is, it says once, few, many or a class for expanded clones.

TRBJ2-5	NA	once	TRBV28	TGTGCCAGCAGCCCACAGGGCCCAGAGACCCAGTACTTC	CASSPQGPETQYF
TRBJ2-1	TRBD2	NA	TRBV7-2	TGTGCCAGCAGCTTAGCAAGAAGTAGCGGGAGAGCAAATGAGCAGTTCTTC	CASSLARSSGRANEQFF
TRBJ1-2	NA	NA	TRBV28	TGTGCCAGCAGTTTTCTGCGGCAGGGCGCGAATGGCTACACCTTC	CASSFLRQGANGYTF
TRBJ1-1	NA	NA	TRBV30	TGTGCCTGGAGGGGCAGGGTCACTGAAGCTTTCTTT	CAWRGRVTEAFF
TRBJ1-4	TRBD1	NA	TRBV11-2	TGTGCCAGCAGCTTCGGGACAGGGGGCAGGGATAATGAAAAACTGTTTTTT	CASSFGTGGRDNEKLFF
TRBJ2-7	NA	NA	TRBV27	TGTGCCAGCAGTTTATCGTTGCAGACACAGGCCTACGAGCAGTACTTC	CASSLSLQTQAYEQYF
TRBJ2-1	NA	NA	TRBV4-1	TGCGCCAGCAGCCAACACCCCGAAGACAGAGGTAGGAGCTCCTACAATGAGCAGTTCTTC	CASSQHPEDRGRSSYNEQFF
TRBJ2-6	NA	NA	TRBV14	TGTGCCAGCAGTGATAACAGGGCTGGGGCCAACGTCCTGACTTTC	CASSDNRAGANVLTF
TRBJ2-7	NA	NA	TRBV19	TGTGCCAGCCGGTGGGGCGGGAAGAGCTCCTACGAGCAGTACTTC	CASRWGGKSSYEQYF
TRBJ2-1	TRBD2	NA	TRBV5-6	TGTGCCAGCAGCTTGGGACTAGCGTCTCCTTACAATGAGCAGTTCTTC	CASSLGLASPYNEQFF
TRBJ2-7	NA	NA	TRBV27	TGTGCCAGCAGTTTCGACAGGCGTTACGAGCAGTACTTC	CASSFDRRYEQYF
TRBJ2-4	NA	NA	TRBV6-1	TGTGCCAGCAGTGGACGGACCGGAATAGCCAAAAACATTCAGTACTTC	CASSGRTGIAKNIQYF
TRBJ2-1	NA	NA	TRBV7-3	TGTGCCAGCAGCCCCCCGGGCGCCCGTACCTACAATGAGCAGTTCTTC	CASSPPGARTYNEQFF
TRBJ2-7	NA	NA	TRBV11-2	TGTGCCAGCAGCTCATCTGCAGGGTTAAAGCAGTACTTC	CASSSSAGLKQYF
TRBJ1-2	NA	NA	TRBV11-2	TGTGCCAGCAGCTTAGCATCCGGGGACGTCTCCTATGGCTACACCTTC	CASSLASGDVSYGYTF
TRBJ1-2	NA	few	TRBV19	TGTGCCAGTAGTATAGGGGGGCGAGGTGGCTACACCTTC	CASSIGGRGGYTF
TRBJ2-7	TRBD1	NA	TRBV7-2	TGTGCCAGCAGCTACCGGACAGGGGCCCACGAGCAGTACTTC	CASSYRTGAHEQYF